A single sample is the source of the 32 T cell receptor beta chains below, sequenced in a study of cytomegalovirus exposure and HLA in healthy donors. The PCR had 60 Vbeta and 13 Jbeta primers. Using immunoSEQ multiplex PCR, the repertoire was profiled, and TCRdb retains in-frame clones only, with some absent. The sample carries about 130,000 clones, roughly 72% recorded once. Sequencing was performed on PBMCs. The receptors shown here come from a man between 35 and 55 years old in good health and CMV-seropositive.

The chain uses TRBV11-2 and TRBJ2-1; 10 bases are shared with TRBD1. V gave up 5 bases and J gave up 8 bases; unmatched junction bases: 12. The CDR3 has 16 residues. CDR1 is SGHAT and CDR2 is FQNNGV in the germline V gene. DNA for the CDR3: TGTGCCAGCAGCCAACCCGGGACAGGGGATTTTGATGAGCAGTTCTTC. Protein: CASSQPGTGDFDEQFF.

The rearrangement links TRBV7-8 to TRBJ1-5; possibly TRBD1 for D (5 bases). Germline assignment: CDR1 SGHVS and CDR2 FQNEAQ. CDR3 length equals 14 residues. V was cut by 1 base and J by 6 bases, with 10 bases left in between. The CDR3 DNA reads as TGTGCCAGCAGCTTAGGAGGGGAGGCTCAGCCCCAGCATTTT. Translation gives CASSLGGEAQPQHF.

The rearrangement uses TRBV5-4 and TRBJ2-5; 11 bases are a match to TRBD1. There are 16 residues in the CDR3. Germline V gene lookup returns CDR1 SGHNT and CDR2 YYREEE (reference sequence). The junction had 7 bases not matched to a gene; V was cut back by 2 bases and J by 4 bases. CDR3 protein: CASSFGPGTGGETQYF. In DNA, the CDR3 is TGTGCCAGCAGCTTTGGGCCTGGGACAGGGGGAGAGACCCAGTACTTC.

V is TRBV7-2 and J is TRBJ2-2, with 11 bases fitting TRBD1. The germline V gene has CDR1 SGHTA and CDR2 FQGNSA. The CDR3 totals 16 residues. Germline trimming cut 1 base from V and 6 bases from J; bases unmatched to any gene: 4. This CDR3 is CASSLGGQGASGELFF. DNA for the CDR3: TGTGCCAGCAGCTTAGGAGGACAGGGGGCGTCCGGGGAGCTGTTTTTT. Together with reference TRBV7-2 and TRBJ2-2, the CDR3 gives the full variable domain: GAGVSQSPSNKVTEKGKDVELRCDPISGHTALYWYRQSLGQGLEFLIYFQGNSAPDKSGLPSDRFSAERTGGSVSTLTIQRTQQEDSAVYLCASSLGGQGASGELFFGEGSRLTVL.

This chain connects TRBV30 to TRBJ2-1; a weak D match, TRBD2 (6 bases). Between the trimmed V and J ends, which lost 2 bases and 10 bases, there was a span of 12 bases. This CDR3 contains 12 residues. Germline V gene data show CDR1 as GTSNPN and CDR2 as SVGIG (reference sequence). Written as DNA, the CDR3 is TGTGCCTGGAGTACAATAGCGGACGAGCAGTTCTTC. Translation: CAWSTIADEQFF. Looking up the rest from reference TRBV30 and TRBJ2-1 gives the full variable domain: SQTIHQWPATLVQPVGSPLSLECTVEGTSNPNLYWYRQAAGRGLQLLFYSVGIGQISSEVPQNLSASRPQDRQFILSSKKLLLSDSGFYLCAWSTIADEQFFGPGTRLTVL.

This clone was seen a few times. This rearrangement joins TRBV6-4 to TRBJ2-7, with 10 positions matching TRBD2. The CDR3 length is 15 residues. CDR1 and CDR2 (germline): MRHNA, SNTAGT. J lost 4 bases, V lost 6 bases, and 9 bases had no gene match. This CDR3 is CASSHLAGDAYEQYF. Here the CDR3 DNA reads TGTGCCAGCAGCCATCTAGCGGGAGACGCTTACGAGCAGTACTTC.

The rearrangement joins TRBV4-3 to TRBJ2-7; a weak D match, TRBD1 (5 bases). CDR1 LGHNA and CDR2 YSLEER come from the germline V gene. The germline V and J ends were trimmed by 1 base and 9 bases, with 10 bases remaining between them. The CDR3 is made up of 12 amino acids. The CDR3 bases are TGCGCCAGCAGCCAAGGTCGCGACAGGCAGTACTTC. Encoded protein: CASSQGRDRQYF.

This chain uses TRBV11-2 with TRBJ2-5; D is undetermined. The CDR3 sequence is 12 residues long. The germline V gene encodes CDR1 SGHAT and CDR2 FQNNGV. V lost 5 bases to trimming and J lost 6 bases, with 10 bases between them. The CDR3 DNA follows: TGTGCCAGCAGCCCTCGAGGAAAGACCCAGTACTTC. It is translated as CASSPRGKTQYF.

This chain links TRBV27 with TRBJ2-7, with 7 positions matching TRBD1. Looked up from germline, CDR1 is MNHEY and CDR2 is SMNVEV (reference sequence). The junction had 7 bases not matched to a gene; V was cut back by 6 bases and J by 2 bases. The CDR3 is 14 residues long. CDR3: CASRLDRSTYEQYF. CDR3 sequence (DNA): TGTGCCAGCAGACTGGACAGGTCGACCTACGAGCAGTACTTC.

The rearrangement joins TRBV6-5 to TRBJ1-3; D perhaps matches TRBD1 (5 bases). Trimming stripped 0 bases from V and 0 bases from J, with 9 bases between. Germline V gene sequence: CDR1 MNHEY, CDR2 SVGAGI. There are 16 residues in the CDR3. In DNA, the CDR3 is TGTGCCAGCAGTTACTCGGGGGGATCCTCTGGAAACACCATATATTTT. It specifies CASSYSGGSSGNTIYF.

The CDR3 sequence is CASSTIEGTGELFF. The CDR3 nucleotides read TGTGCCAGTAGTACGATTGAGGGCACCGGGGAGCTGTTTTTT. The chain employs TRBV19 and TRBJ2-2, with D tentatively TRBD2 (5 bases). CDR1 LNHDA and CDR2 SQIVND come from the germline V gene (reference sequence). V dropped 4 bases and J dropped 4 bases, with 10 bases sitting between them. The CDR3 is 14 residues long.

This chain connects TRBV5-1 to TRBJ2-5; D is ambiguous. This CDR3 contains 14 residues. Germline V gene sequence: CDR1 SGHRS, CDR2 YFSETQ. V was clipped by 0 bases and J by 0 bases, with 6 bases between them. In DNA form, the CDR3 reads TGCGCCAGCAGCTTGGCAGGTTACCAAGAGACCCAGTACTTC. It yields the protein CASSLAGYQETQYF. The whole variable domain, remainder taken from reference TRBV5-1 and TRBJ2-5, is KAGVTQTPRYLIKTRGQQVTLSCSPISGHRSVSWYQQTPGQGLQFLFEYFSETQRNKGNFPGRFSGRQFSNSRSEMNVSTLELGDSALYLCASSLAGYQETQYFGPGTRLLVL.

This chain connects TRBV29-1 to TRBJ2-2, with D unresolved. Germline loops: CDR1 SQVTM, CDR2 ANQGSEA. Trimming stripped 2 bases from V and 6 bases from J, with 10 bases between. This CDR3 is built from 13 residues. The CDR3 sequence: CSVEPLTPGELFF. As DNA, the CDR3 is TGCAGCGTTGAACCCTTAACACCCGGGGAGCTGTTTTTT.

The genes are TRBV19 and TRBJ2-2; tentatively, D is TRBD1 (6 bases). Trimming stripped 7 bases from V and 4 bases from J, with 13 bases between. The germline CDR1 and CDR2 sequences are LNHDA and SQIVND (reference sequence). CDR3 length: 14 residues. The CDR3 loop reads CASTQGTVTGELFF. The CDR3 bases are TGTGCCAGTACCCAGGGGACGGTCACCGGGGAGCTGTTTTTT.

The V call is TRBV14, the J call TRBJ1-2; D is unclear. The CDR3 consists of 14 residues. Germline CDR1 is SGHDN and CDR2 is FVKESK. The ends were cut back, 0 bases at V and 12 bases at J, with 17 bases in the middle. The CDR3 region is CASSQDALAGSHTF. The CDR3 DNA reads as TGTGCCAGCAGCCAAGACGCATTAGCGGGATCGCACACCTTC. The full variable domain, completed using reference TRBV14 and TRBJ1-2, is EAGVTQFPSHSVIEKGQTVTLRCDPISGHDNLYWYRRVMGKEIKFLLHFVKESKQDESGMPNNRFLAERTGGTYSTLKVQPAELEDSGVYFCASSQDALAGSHTFGSGTRLTVV.

The CDR3 bases are TGTGCCAGCAGTTATGGGACAGGAACCTACGAGCAGTACTTC. Protein: CASSYGTGTYEQYF. The V gene is TRBV27, the J gene TRBJ2-7; TRBD1 agrees at 8 bases. V trimming: 4 bases; J trimming: 2 bases; junction bases outside the gene matches: 4. The CDR3 is 14 residues long. Germline V gene lookup returns CDR1 MNHEY and CDR2 SMNVEV (reference sequence).

The CDR3 region is CASRPRFTSGGIEQYF. The CDR3 coding sequence is TGTGCCAGCAGGCCCCGATTCACTAGCGGGGGAATCGAGCAGTACTTC. The chain couples TRBV2 to TRBJ2-7; 11 bases agree with TRBD2. The CDR3 is made up of 16 amino acids. After removal of 6 bases from V and 6 bases from J, the junction contained 13 bases not matched to a gene. Germline V CDR1 and CDR2: SNHLY, FYNNEI.

The chain carries TRBV27 and TRBJ1-3, with no clear D. Germline V lookup: CDR1 MNHEY, CDR2 SMNVEV (reference sequence). With 6 bases removed from V and 4 bases from J, the gap between germline ends came to 10 bases. This CDR3 has 13 residues. CDR3 nucleotide sequence: TGTGCCAGCAGGGCGCCGGGGGGAAACACCATATATTTT. Amino acids: CASRAPGGNTIYF.

The gene calls are TRBV6-4 and TRBJ2-2, with 8 bases that match TRBD2. The CDR3 has 15 amino acids. The junction had 6 bases not matched to a gene; V was cut back by 6 bases and J by 3 bases. Germline V gives CDR1 MRHNA, CDR2 SNTAGT. Written as DNA, the CDR3 is TGTGCCAGCAGCCACGGGGGGGCGGACACCGGGGAGCTGTTTTTT. It is translated as CASSHGGADTGELFF.

This chain connects TRBV5-6 to TRBJ2-5; 8 positions match TRBD2. This CDR3 has 18 amino acids. After removal of 5 bases from V and 5 bases from J, the junction contained 20 bases not matched to a gene. Germline V gene data show CDR1 as SGHDT and CDR2 as YYEEEE. The DNA of the CDR3 is TGTGCCAGCAGTATTGAGGTTACCGGGAGGGCCTCTCGGGAGACCCAGTACTTC. Protein: CASSIEVTGRASRETQYF.

This clone was seen a handful of times. This chain uses TRBV7-2 with TRBJ2-1; a weak D match, TRBD2 (7 bases). The CDR3 consists of 14 residues. From germline, CDR1 is SGHTA and CDR2 FQGNSA. V lost 5 bases to trimming and J lost 5 bases, with 13 bases between them. CDR3 in DNA: TGTGCCAGCAGCCCTACGGGGGGCCACAATGAGCAGTTCTTC. Protein product: CASSPTGGHNEQFF.

The chain is built from TRBV19 and TRBJ2-4; TRBD1 might be the D (6 bases). The V gene's germline CDR1 is LNHDA and CDR2 SQIVND (reference sequence). Deletions cut 7 bases from V and 5 bases from J, with 12 bases between. The CDR3 sequence is 13 residues long. CDR3 DNA: TGTGCCAGTAATCAGGGGACCCAAAACATTCAGTACTTC. The encoded protein is CASNQGTQNIQYF.

The rearrangement links TRBV7-2 to TRBJ1-4, with 9 bases matching TRBD1. This CDR3 region has 16 residues. The trim removed 4 bases at V and 10 bases at J, leaving 13 bases unmatched. The germline V gene encodes CDR1 SGHTA and CDR2 FQGNSA. In nucleotides, the CDR3 is TGTGCCAGCAGCTCTGCGGGGACAGGGTTGGGCCTAAAACTGTTTTTT. This gives the protein CASSSAGTGLGLKLFF. Together with reference TRBV7-2 and TRBJ1-4, the CDR3 gives the full variable domain: GAGVSQSPSNKVTEKGKDVELRCDPISGHTALYWYRQSLGQGLEFLIYFQGNSAPDKSGLPSDRFSAERTGGSVSTLTIQRTQQEDSAVYLCASSSAGTGLGLKLFFGSGTQLSVL.

This clone was seen more than once but under ten times. This chain connects TRBV5-1 to TRBJ2-7; TRBD2 aligns across 7 bases. The CDR3 is 15 residues long. Unmatched junction bases numbered 12, after V lost 7 bases and J lost 2 bases. Germline V lookup: CDR1 SGHRS, CDR2 YFSETQ. CDR3 sequence (DNA): TGCGCCAGCGGGGTCGGGCTAGCGGTACCCTACGAGCAGTACTTC. Translated, it gives CASGVGLAVPYEQYF.

CDR3 nucleotides: TGTGCCATCAGTGAGGACCTCAGGCATGGCGGGGAGCTGTTTTTT. Protein: CAISEDLRHGGELFF. The chain uses TRBV10-3 and TRBJ2-2; D not certain. Germline V gene lookup returns CDR1 ENHRY and CDR2 SYGVKD. The CDR3 runs 15 residues. The V and J ends lost 2 bases and 7 bases respectively, with 14 bases between them.

The chain links TRBV19 to TRBJ1-2, with 8 bases lining up with TRBD1. The germline CDR1 and CDR2 sequences are LNHDA and SQIVND (reference sequence). V shed 5 bases, J shed 4 bases, and the junction held 9 bases outside the gene matches. CDR3 length equals 15 residues. CDR3 in amino acids: CASSQKTGAAYGYTF. Written as DNA, the CDR3 is TGTGCCAGTAGTCAAAAGACAGGGGCAGCCTATGGCTACACCTTC.

The chain's CDR3 is CASSPGTSGRHIQYF. The DNA of the CDR3 is TGTGCCAGCAGCCCAGGGACTAGCGGGAGGCACATTCAGTACTTC. The V call is TRBV5-4, the J call TRBJ2-4, with 15 bases identical to TRBD2. The CDR3 loop spans 15 amino acids. Germline V lookup: CDR1 SGHNT, CDR2 YYREEE (reference sequence). V shed 4 bases, J shed 8 bases, and the junction held 4 bases outside the gene matches.

The gene calls are TRBV7-6 and TRBJ1-1; 7 positions agree with TRBD1. J was trimmed by 1 base and V by 5 bases; bases with no gene match: 10. The CDR3 spans 16 residues. From germline, CDR1 is SGHVS and CDR2 FNYEAQ. CDR3 coding DNA: TGTGCCAGCAGCCTATCAACCGGGACAGCGAACACTGAAGCTTTCTTT. It yields the protein CASSLSTGTANTEAFF.

V is TRBV9 and J is TRBJ2-2; TRBD2 is a possible D gene (5 bases). This CDR3 has 14 amino acids. Looked up from germline, CDR1 is SGDLS and CDR2 is YYNGEE. V was clipped by 0 bases and J by 6 bases, with 9 bases between them. For the CDR3, the DNA is TGTGCCAGCAGCGTAGGCGGGCGGGCCGGGGAGCTGTTTTTT. Its translation: CASSVGGRAGELFF.

This clone was seen a handful of times. The J gene is TRBJ2-5, the V gene TRBV5-1; 8 bases fit TRBD1. This CDR3 region has 15 residues. Per the germline V gene, CDR1 is SGHRS and CDR2 is YFSETQ. V shed 3 bases, J shed 1 base, and the junction held 5 bases outside the gene matches. This CDR3 is CASSSGQGPQETQYF. CDR3 coding DNA: TGCGCCAGCAGCTCCGGACAGGGCCCCCAAGAGACCCAGTACTTC.

This clone has just a few counts. The chain uses TRBV4-1 and TRBJ2-7; tentatively, D is TRBD2 (6 bases). CDR1 and CDR2 from the germline V gene are MGHRA and YSYEKL. V lost 1 base and J 2 bases, leaving 9 bases between the germline ends. The CDR3 runs to 14 residues. CDR3 sequence reads: CASSQGGVTYEQYF. CDR3 in DNA: TGCGCCAGCAGCCAAGGGGGGGTAACCTACGAGCAGTACTTC.

The CDR3 DNA follows: TGTGCCAGCAGCTTGGATCGGCGGCAGGGGGCGTCTGGCTACACCTTC. It yields the protein CASSLDRRQGASGYTF. The rearrangement joins TRBV5-4 to TRBJ1-2, with 8 bases that match TRBD1. Germline V lookup: CDR1 SGHNT, CDR2 YYREEE (reference sequence). This CDR3 has 16 residues. V was pared by 0 bases and J by 7 bases, with 11 bases of the junction left unmatched.